This TCR beta chain is from a study of OX40 agonist ivuxolimab in advanced cancers. CDR3 length: 16 residues. In germline, CDR1 is MNHEY, CDR2 SMNVEV (reference sequence). V lost 1 base, J lost 7 bases, and 17 bases lay in between. Regarding this clone: The antigen is not known.

Anyone with autoimmune disease history or systemic immunosuppression was excluded. Assay: immunoSEQ multiplex PCR; the TCRdb copy retains only in-frame clones and omits some. Of some 87,000 clones in the sample, around nine tenths are singletons; the top ten hold approximately 0.41%. Study-level findings and limits: CD8+ T cells were the subset that, on average, had more expanded clones than CD4+.

The sequencing used CD4+ or CD8+ T cells sorted from blood, collected in a trial of the OX40 agonist ivuxolimab. This chain connects TRBV27 to TRBJ2-1; TRBD2 might be the D (6 bases). The receptor was derived from an adult with an advanced solid tumor such as melanoma, head and neck, liver or kidney cancer. CDR3 sequence reads: CASSLFSGPAGNEQFF. Here the CDR3 DNA reads TGTGCCAGCAGTTTATTCTCCGGACCGGCGGGGAATGAGCAGTTCTTC.